The present TCR beta chain was sequenced within a study of cytomegalovirus exposure and HLA in healthy donors. Study-wide points: Later findings reportedly placed an Asian-associated ancestry cluster below the approximately 670-donor mean for N-insertions.

The PCR was carried out with 60 Vbeta primers and 13 Jbeta primers. Produced via immunoSEQ multiplex PCR; TCRdb's table is partial and in-frame only. Of more than 65,000 clones listed, 74% are singletons. Comment on this clone: The antigen is unknown.

Trimming took off 9 bases at V and 7 bases at J, with 12 bases between the two ends. The V gene's germline CDR1 is SNHLY and CDR2 FYNNEI. The CDR3 runs to 11 residues. The gene calls are TRBV2 and TRBJ1-2; D gene ambiguous. The sample comprised PBMCs. This TCR was recovered from an older woman in good health and CMV-seropositive. The CDR3 loop reads CASSNGVGYTF. The CDR3 DNA reads TGTGCCAGTTCTAACGGTGTTGGCTACACCTTC. Full variable domain (remainder filled in from reference TRBV2 and TRBJ1-2): EPEVTQTPSHQVTQMGQEVILRCVPISNHLYFYWYRQILGQKVEFLVSFYNNEISEKSEIFDDQFSVERPDGSNFTLKIRSTKLEDSAMYFCASSNGVGYTFGSGTRLTVV.